The T cell receptor (beta chain) under discussion was sequenced for a study of cytomegalovirus exposure and HLA in healthy donors. General study results and limits: Specificity of a few CMV-associated chains for CMV antigens was verified in vitro. At a 0.05 false discovery rate, a later analysis found 18,000 or so TCR beta sequences to be associated with HLA alleles.

CDR3 size: 15 residues. CDR1 is MGHRA, CDR2 YSYEKL, per germline. V shed 0 bases and J shed 3 bases, with 10 bases lying between them. For this clone: Its antigen is unknown.

The PCR used 60 Vbeta and 13 Jbeta primers. Using immunoSEQ multiplex PCR, the repertoire was profiled, and TCRdb retains in-frame clones only, with some absent. The sample shows about 110,000 clones, roughly 80% of them seen only once. The donors, nominally healthy at sampling, likely had unrecorded immune exposures. This clonotype was obtained from a woman aged 45-65 years in good health and CMV-seropositive. What was sequenced was PBMCs. The chain carries TRBV4-1 and TRBJ2-3; D unresolved. Written as DNA, the CDR3 is TGCGCCAGCAGCCAAGAACGGAGAGAAACAGATACGCAGTATTTT. It codes for CASSQERRETDTQYF.